This T cell receptor (beta chain) was found in a study of shared clonotypes between healthy human individuals. Regarding the study as a whole: An effect of sequencing depth on clonotype sharing among donors was expected. Naive CD4 clonotypes overlapped across several donors at approximately 5%.

Note on this clone: Its antigen is still unknown.

Terminally differentiated effector memory CD45RA+ cells were left out of the naive CD8 fraction, which was CD45RO-negative and positively selected for CCR7. At the deep level, the assay was run. Sorted-subset replicate PCR reactions were performed with approximately 200 ng DNA, corresponding to roughly 27,000 T cell genomes. Clones were sequenced by immunoSEQ multiplex PCR, and TCRdb holds only the in-frame ones, with some missing. Of about 2,200,000 clones listed, approximately 94% are singletons. The trim removed 2 bases at V and 4 bases at J, leaving 16 bases unmatched. The CDR3 is 19 amino acids. Germline V CDR1 and CDR2: MNHNS, SASEGT.

Sequenced: naive CD8+ T cells from PBMCs. This receptor was taken from a man aged 18 to 30 in good health. Some clones in this sample may be carry-over from other donors' samples. This chain joins TRBV6-1 and TRBJ2-7; 11 positions agree with TRBD1. In DNA form, the CDR3 reads TGTGCCAGCAGTGAAAGTCCCTTGTTGGGACAGGGGGTTGGGTACGAGCAGTACTTC. Translating gives CASSESPLLGQGVGYEQYF.